The 31 T cell receptor beta chains given below trace back to one sample, sequenced in a study of blood T cell repertoires in COVID-19. Assay used: immunoSEQ multiplex PCR; TCRdb lists only in-frame clones, some missing. The sample lists more than 150,000 clones, around nine tenths seen once, with around 0.88% in the top ten. The sample taken for sequencing was peripheral blood. These receptors were obtained from a woman aged 18-29 years who had recovered from COVID-19.

This clone was detected a few times. The chain carries TRBV3-1 (or the pseudogene TRBV3-2) and TRBJ2-7, with D maybe TRBD1 (5 bases). V was clipped by 5 bases and J by 0 bases, with 5 bases between them. Germline assignment: CDR1 LGHDT and CDR2 YNNKEL (reference sequence). CDR3 length: 12 amino acids. The CDR3 DNA reads as TGTGCCAGCAGCGACAGCTCCTACGAGCAGTACTTC. Protein product: CASSDSSYEQYF.

In DNA form, the CDR3 reads TGTGCCAGCAGTTACTATCCGGACAGGGAGAATTCACCCCTCCACTTT. Its protein product is CASSYYPDRENSPLHF. V is TRBV6-5 and J is TRBJ1-6, with TRBD1 identical over 8 bases. This CDR3 is 16 amino acids long. The V gene end was trimmed by 1 base and the J gene end by 7 bases; junction bases not matched to a gene: 6. Germline-derived CDR1 and CDR2 are MNHEY and SVGAGI.

V is TRBV2 and J is TRBJ1-2, with TRBD1 as a possible D gene (5 bases). CDR1 is SNHLY, CDR2 FYNNEI, per germline. The CDR3 covers 13 residues. Trimming cost V 4 bases and J 6 bases, with 12 bases left between them. The CDR3 bases are TGTGCCAGCAGTGGGTGGGGCATGGATGGCTACACCTTC. Translated, it gives CASSGWGMDGYTF.

Ten or more counts support this clone. The V call is TRBV24-1, the J call TRBJ2-3; TRBD1 agrees at 12 bases. V was clipped by 5 bases and J by 4 bases; unmatched bases: 6. Germline assignment: CDR1 KGHDR and CDR2 SFDVKD. The CDR3 sequence is 16 residues long. Written as DNA, the CDR3 is TGTGCCACCAGTGCAGCCGGGACAGGGGGCGCAGATACGCAGTATTTT. Its protein product is CATSAAGTGGADTQYF.

The chain carries TRBV7-3 and TRBJ2-1, with 8 bases that match TRBD2. CDR3 length: 13 amino acids. Per germline, CDR1 SGHTA and CDR2 FQGTGA. The junction had 7 bases not matched to a gene; V was cut back by 5 bases and J by 10 bases. The CDR3 loop reads CASSPGGSREQFF. The CDR3 DNA is TGTGCCAGCAGCCCGGGAGGGTCGCGGGAGCAGTTCTTC. The full variable domain, completed using reference TRBV7-3 and TRBJ2-1, is GAGVSQTPSNKVTEKGKYVELRCDPISGHTALYWYRQSLGQGPEFLIYFQGTGAADDSGLPNDRFFAVRPEGSVSTLKIQRTERGDSAVYLCASSPGGSREQFFGPGTRLTVL.

A note on this clone: Germline and junction disagree at one end, which may indicate a read error. This chain uses TRBV19 with TRBJ1-1, with 7 positions matching TRBD1. Germline V gene lookup returns CDR1 LNHDA and CDR2 SQIVND (reference sequence). The CDR3 spans 14 residues. The CDR3 here is CASSSQTGSLGTFF. For the CDR3, the DNA is TGTGCCAGTAGTTCTCAGACAGGGTCCTTGGGGACCTTTTTT.

This clone was observed a handful of times. The V and J genes are TRBV6-4 and TRBJ2-1, with 15 nucleotides matching TRBD2. V lost 4 bases and J lost 9; bases outside the gene matches: 4. This CDR3 is 15 amino acids long. From germline, CDR1 is MRHNA and CDR2 SNTAGT. In nucleotides, the CDR3 is TGTGCCAGCAGTGCCGGGACTAGCGGGGGGCTTGAGCAGTTCTTC. It translates to CASSAGTSGGLEQFF.

This clone has only one observation. The chain is built from TRBV11-1 and TRBJ2-5; 8 bases map to TRBD2. The V gene's germline CDR1 is SGHAT and CDR2 FQDESV (reference sequence). The CDR3 extends over 16 amino acids. V gave up 8 bases and J gave up 1 base; unmatched junction bases: 12. The CDR3 DNA sequence: TGTGCCAGCTCCCTAAACACGGGACTAGTCCAAGAGACCCAGTACTTC. Translation: CASSLNTGLVQETQYF.

This clone was detected only a few times. This chain's CDR3 is CASSLDRAYGPLHF. CDR3 DNA sequence: TGTGCCAGCAGTTTAGACAGGGCTTATGGACCCCTCCACTTT. The gene calls are TRBV27 and TRBJ1-6; 7 bases fit TRBD1. The CDR3 is made up of 14 amino acids. Germline V gene data show CDR1 as MNHEY and CDR2 as SMNVEV (reference sequence). After removal of 2 bases from V and 12 bases from J, the junction contained 7 bases not matched to a gene.

J is TRBJ2-5 and V is TRBV7-3, with 12 nucleotides matching TRBD1. Germline trimming cut 4 bases from V and 5 bases from J; bases unmatched to any gene: 14. The CDR3 has 18 residues. CDR1 is SGHTA, CDR2 FQGTGA, per germline. The CDR3 DNA reads TGTGCCAGCAGCTCCAGCAGAGTACGGGACAGGGGGCGGGAGACCCAGTACTTC. It yields the protein CASSSSRVRDRGRETQYF.

This sequence joins TRBV3-1 (or the pseudogene TRBV3-2) and TRBJ2-5, with TRBD2 matching over 16 bases. The trim removed 4 bases at V and 5 bases at J, leaving 7 bases unmatched. This CDR3 has 17 residues. Germline V lookup: CDR1 LGHDT, CDR2 YNNKEL (reference sequence). The DNA for the CDR3 is TGTGCCAGCAGCCTCGGGACTAGCGGGGGGGGCTGGGAGACCCAGTACTTC. Translated: CASSLGTSGGGWETQYF.

In nucleotides, the CDR3 is TGTGCCAGCAGAGGGACAGGGAATTCACCCCTCCACTTT. Protein product: CASRGTGNSPLHF. The chain is built from TRBV9 and TRBJ1-6, with 9 nucleotides matching TRBD1. Germline assignment: CDR1 SGDLS and CDR2 YYNGEE. CDR3 length: 13 residues. J gave up 7 bases and V 5 bases, and 1 base lay outside the gene matches.

This clone was recorded once. This chain uses TRBV5-5 with TRBJ2-7, with 7 bases that match TRBD1. The V and J ends lost 0 bases and 0 bases, in that order; junction bases with no gene match: 6. CDR3 length: 16 amino acids. Germline V gene lookup returns CDR1 SGHKS and CDR2 YYEKEE (reference sequence). The DNA of the CDR3 is TGTGCCAGCAGCTTGGCTGTGACAGGGAGCTCCTACGAGCAGTACGTC. Its translation: CASSLAVTGSSYEQYV.

This sequence joins TRBV28 and TRBJ2-7, with D unclear. V was clipped by 2 bases and J by 9 bases, with 14 bases between them. The CDR3 is 13 amino acids. Germline-derived CDR1 and CDR2 are MDHEN and SYDVKM. The CDR3 protein is CASSLQSDRGQYV. As DNA, the CDR3 is TGTGCCAGCAGTTTACAATCAGACCGCGGGCAGTACGTC.

V usage is TRBV29-1 and J usage is TRBJ2-7; 9 bases map to TRBD1. J gave up 4 bases and V 5 bases, and 6 bases lay outside the gene matches. The germline CDR1 and CDR2 sequences are SQVTM and ANQGSEA. The CDR3 totals 13 residues. CDR3 sequence reads: CSVWGDRAYEQYF. The CDR3 region has the DNA TGCAGCGTTTGGGGGGACAGGGCATACGAGCAGTACTTC.

With regard to this clone: The germline gene is not matched at one end of the junction; a read error may be the cause. This chain uses TRBV7-7 with TRBJ2-5, with TRBD2 as a possible D gene (6 bases). Per germline, CDR1 SSHAT and CDR2 FNYEAQ (reference sequence). This CDR3 comprises 19 residues. CDR3 sequence reads: CASSLAYFRTGEGGETQYF. The CDR3 nucleotides are TGTGCTAGCAGCTTAGCTTATTTTCGAACGGGAGAGGGCGGAGAGACCCAGTACTTC.

This clone was seen just once. The chain combines TRBV27 with TRBJ1-3; no clear D gene. The CDR3 length is 15 residues. Trimming took off 1 base at V and 0 bases at J, with 7 bases between the two ends. CDR1 and CDR2 from the germline V gene are MNHEY and SMNVEV (reference sequence). This CDR3 reads CASSLFGSSGNTIYF. The CDR3 nucleotides read TGTGCCAGCAGTTTATTCGGGTCCTCTGGAAACACCATATATTTT.

The chain has TRBV4-1 and TRBJ2-1; D possibly corresponds to TRBD1 (6 bases). The germline V gene encodes CDR1 MGHRA and CDR2 YSYEKL. V lost 5 bases and J 8 bases, leaving 19 bases between the germline ends. The CDR3 totals 15 residues. Here the CDR3 DNA reads TGCGCCAGCAGCTCGGGGACACCGGGCAGCGATGAGCAGTTCTTC. Encoded protein: CASSSGTPGSDEQFF.

This rearrangement joins TRBV5-1 to TRBJ1-2; TRBD1 aligns across 7 bases. The germline V gene has CDR1 SGHRS and CDR2 YFSETQ. The ends lost 2 bases at V and 4 bases at J; junction bases unmatched: 8. The length of the CDR3 is 15 residues. The CDR3 loop reads CASSLPTTGPYGYTF. The CDR3 DNA reads as TGCGCCAGCAGCTTACCCACGACAGGGCCCTATGGCTACACCTTC.

This sequence joins TRBV4-3 and TRBJ1-4, with 11 nucleotides matching TRBD1. J was trimmed by 1 base and V by 5 bases; bases with no gene match: 9. The germline CDR1 and CDR2 sequences are LGHNA and YSLEER. The CDR3 runs to 18 residues. For the CDR3, the DNA is TGCGCCAGCAGCTCGCGGACAGGGGGCATCTTAACTAATGAAAAACTGTTTTTT. Translation gives CASSSRTGGILTNEKLFF.

The rearrangement uses TRBV9 and TRBJ2-7, with 7 positions matching TRBD1. V shed 1 base and J 0 bases; nucleotides not matched to a gene: 7. Germline CDR1 is SGDLS and CDR2 is YYNGEE. This CDR3 is 16 amino acids long. Here the CDR3 reads CASSVTMGTDSYEQYF. The CDR3 bases are TGTGCCAGCAGCGTAACGATGGGGACAGACTCCTACGAGCAGTACTTC.

The table lists this clone with a few counts. The CDR3 coding sequence is TGTGCCAGCAGCTTAGGTGGGGGCCAGGGGGCTTTCTTT. It codes for CASSLGGGQGAFF. The chain links TRBV7-2 to TRBJ1-1; a weak D match, TRBD1 (6 bases). This CDR3 has 13 amino acids. V shed 1 base and J shed 11 bases, with 14 bases lying between them. Germline lookup yields CDR1 SGHTA and CDR2 FQGNSA.

The gene calls are TRBV6-4 and TRBJ2-3; 11 bases fit TRBD2. V lost 8 bases and J lost 3; bases outside the gene matches: 4. The CDR3 is made up of 14 amino acids. The germline gives CDR1 MRHNA, CDR2 SNTAGT. The CDR3, as DNA: TGTGCCAGCGGTAGCGGGGGGGCAACAGATACGCAGTATTTT. Its protein product is CASGSGGATDTQYF.

The V gene is TRBV4-3, the J gene TRBJ2-3; a possible D gene is TRBD1 (5 bases). Per the germline V gene, CDR1 is LGHNA and CDR2 is YSLEER. V lost 0 bases, J lost 6 bases, and 10 bases lay in between. The CDR3 is 14 amino acids. The CDR3 nucleotides read TGCGCCAGCAGCCAAGATAGGGGCCGGGATACGCAGTATTTT. It encodes CASSQDRGRDTQYF.

This chain links TRBV4-1 with TRBJ2-1, with 7 bases identical to TRBD2. The CDR3 runs 16 residues. V trimming: 4 bases; J trimming: 6 bases; junction bases outside the gene matches: 12. The V gene's germline CDR1 is MGHRA and CDR2 YSYEKL. This CDR3 reads CASSLFTGGSINEQFF. CDR3 DNA sequence: TGCGCCAGCAGCCTCTTCACGGGCGGGAGTATCAATGAGCAGTTCTTC.

In nucleotides, the CDR3 is TGTGCCAGCAGGGTTAGGACTAGCGGGTCGGAGACCCAGTACTTC. Amino acid sequence: CASRVRTSGSETQYF. The chain joins TRBV27 to TRBJ2-5; TRBD2 matches at 11 bases. The germline gives CDR1 MNHEY, CDR2 SMNVEV (reference sequence). The J segment lost 5 bases and the V segment lost 6 bases, leaving 8 bases of the junction unmatched. This CDR3 is built from 15 residues.

The rearrangement uses TRBV21-1 and TRBJ2-7; no check of the table's D call, TRBD2, against the DNA was made. TRBV21-1 constitutes a pseudogene. CDR3 length: 18 amino acids. CDR3 sequence (DNA): TGTGCCAGCAGCCCACCCTCCGGGACTAGCGGGATTTTGTACGAGCAGTACGTC. Protein sequence: CASSPPSGTSGILYEQYV.

This chain uses TRBV30 with TRBJ1-4; D perhaps matches TRBD1 (5 bases). Trimming took 4 bases from V and 7 from J, leaving 13 bases between them. Germline V gives CDR1 GTSNPN, CDR2 SVGIG (reference sequence). CDR3 length equals 13 residues. CDR3 nucleotide sequence: TGTGCCTGGAATCAGGGCTGGGCTGAAAAACTGTTTTTT. Its protein product is CAWNQGWAEKLFF.

This sequence joins TRBV24-1 and TRBJ2-3; 7 bases map to TRBD1. The CDR3 sequence is 18 residues long. V was clipped by 0 bases and J by 6 bases; unmatched bases: 14. Looked up from germline, CDR1 is KGHDR and CDR2 is SFDVKD. The CDR3 sequence is CATSDLQPGQHALDTQYF. DNA of the CDR3: TGTGCCACCAGTGATTTGCAACCGGGACAGCATGCCCTGGATACGCAGTATTTT.

This clone was found once. The CDR3 reads CASSPTRQLVNGYTF. The CDR3 coding sequence is TGTGCCAGCTCACCAACGAGACAGCTAGTCAATGGCTACACCTTC. The chain recombines TRBV18 with TRBJ1-2; D might be TRBD1 (5 bases). V lost 2 bases and J 6 bases, leaving 16 bases between the germline ends. The germline CDR1 and CDR2 sequences are KGHSH and LQKENI. The length of the CDR3 is 15 residues.

V gene TRBV5-6 combines with J gene TRBJ2-1, with a weak D call TRBD2 (6 bases). V was clipped by 0 bases and J by 4 bases, with 14 bases between them. Germline values: CDR1 SGHDT, CDR2 YYEEEE. This CDR3 comprises 16 residues. The CDR3 bases are TGTGCCAGCAGCTTGGTGGGGGGAGCTTTTTACAATGAGCAGTTCTTC. Translating gives CASSLVGGAFYNEQFF.